This T cell receptor (beta chain) derives from a study of T cell repertoires in ileal Crohn's disease. Study information: Median disease duration was about 8.2 years; roughly 35% smoked at surgery. About half received postoperative treatment, around 10 with thiopurines and around 18 anti-TNF. Whole-study results and caveats: Every patient over 26.8% clonality showed endoscopic recurrence. Clonal expansions were more frequent in active smokers than non-smokers at surgery.

As to this clone: Its antigen remains unknown.

Produced via immunoSEQ multiplex PCR; TCRdb's table is partial and in-frame only. Counted here are around 2,500 clones, around 63% occurring once; the ten biggest clones make up approximately 20%. The sample's time point: neoterminal ileum biopsy at postoperative endoscopy, about 6 months after surgery. The CDR3 covers 16 residues. Germline CDR1 reads MGHRA; CDR2 reads YSYEKL. The V gene end was trimmed by 0 bases and the J gene end by 1 base; junction bases not matched to a gene: 3. This chain connects TRBV4-1 to TRBJ1-3; 7 nucleotides align to TRBD1. The sequencing sample was made of ileal tissue. This TCR came from an adult with Crohn's disease. CDR3 protein: CASSQDPRGSGNTIYF. CDR3 in DNA: TGCGCCAGCAGCCAAGATCCCAGGGGGTCTGGAAACACCATATATTTT.